These 28 T cell receptor beta chains were all obtained from the same sample, sequenced in a study of cytomegalovirus exposure and HLA in healthy donors. The PCR used 60 Vbeta and 13 Jbeta primers. The table came from immunoSEQ multiplex PCR; TCRdb's copy has only in-frame clones and leaves some out. The repertoire holds around 57,000 clones, 80% to 90% seen once, with about 1.6% in the top ten. Input material: PBMCs. The receptors originated from a man aged 25-40 years in good health and CMV-seropositive.

V usage is TRBV10-1 and J usage is TRBJ1-1; TRBD1 agrees at 10 bases. Per the germline V gene, CDR1 is WNHNN and CDR2 is SYGVQD (reference sequence). V was clipped by 0 bases and J by 9 bases; unmatched bases: 4. The CDR3 spans 14 residues. As DNA, the CDR3 is TGCGCCAGCAGTGAGTCGGGACAGGGGAGGAAAGCTTTCTTT. Its translation: CASSESGQGRKAFF.

Regarding this clone: The sample carries other DNA sequences with the same CDR3. CDR3 sequence reads: CASSFVGLAGLSTDTQYF. The DNA of the CDR3 is TGTGCCAGCAGCTTCGTCGGGCTAGCGGGACTTAGCACAGATACGCAGTATTTT. This rearrangement joins TRBV7-9 to TRBJ2-3, with 9 bases lining up with TRBD2. The J segment lost 0 bases and the V segment lost 3 bases, leaving 10 bases of the junction unmatched. The V gene's germline CDR1 is SEHNR and CDR2 FQNEAQ (reference sequence). The CDR3 loop spans 18 amino acids.

V and J are TRBV27 and TRBJ2-7; 9 bases match TRBD1. This CDR3 region has 14 residues. V shed 5 bases and J 4 bases; nucleotides not matched to a gene: 6. The V gene's germline CDR1 is MNHEY and CDR2 SMNVEV (reference sequence). CDR3 DNA: TGTGCCAGCAGTCTCGCGGGACAGGGATACGAGCAGTACTTC. Translated: CASSLAGQGYEQYF.

The V call is TRBV7-2, the J call TRBJ1-5; TRBD1 is a possible D gene (6 bases). CDR1 is SGHTA and CDR2 is FQGNSA in the germline V gene. This CDR3 is built from 18 residues. Between the trimmed V and J ends, which lost 1 base and 3 bases, there was a span of 19 bases. The CDR3 DNA follows: TGTGCCAGCAGCTTAGGTTCGCAGGCAGGGGAAATCAATCAGCCCCAGCATTTT. Protein product: CASSLGSQAGEINQPQHF.

The count of this clone is one. This rearrangement joins TRBV7-9 to TRBJ1-1; D is undetermined. The ends were cut back, 1 base at V and 3 bases at J, with 6 bases in the middle. Germline loops: CDR1 SEHNR, CDR2 FQNEAQ (reference sequence). This CDR3 contains 13 residues. DNA of the CDR3: TGTGCCAGCAGCTTAGGGGGAGACACTGAAGCTTTCTTT. It yields the protein CASSLGGDTEAFF.

CDR3 in DNA: TGTGCCAGCAGCAAATTCAGCGGGAGGGCCGGCGATGAGCAGTTCTTC. Amino acid sequence: CASSKFSGRAGDEQFF. V usage is TRBV21-1 and J usage is TRBJ2-1; the table's D call TRBD2 went unverified against the DNA. TRBV21-1 is flagged as a pseudogene. This CDR3 contains 16 residues.

The J gene is TRBJ2-3, the V gene TRBV27; 14 nucleotides align to TRBD2. Per germline, CDR1 MNHEY and CDR2 SMNVEV (reference sequence). This CDR3 is 16 amino acids long. The junction had 5 bases not matched to a gene; V was cut back by 5 bases and J by 4 bases. The CDR3 loop reads CASSRLAGGLADTQYF. The CDR3 DNA is TGTGCCAGCAGTCGACTAGCGGGAGGGTTGGCAGATACGCAGTATTTT.

V gene TRBV29-1 combines with J gene TRBJ2-1, with 16 bases identical to TRBD2. The J segment lost 8 bases and the V segment lost 3 bases, leaving 10 bases of the junction unmatched. CDR1 and CDR2 (germline): SQVTM, ANQGSEA. The CDR3 is 17 residues long. The CDR3 bases are TGCAGCGTTGAGGGGACTAGCGGGAGGGCCGTAGATCATGAGCAGTTCTTC. Translation gives CSVEGTSGRAVDHEQFF.

The chain employs TRBV18 and TRBJ1-1, with a possible D match to TRBD1 (5 bases). Germline V CDR1 and CDR2: KGHSH, LQKENI. This CDR3 spans 14 amino acids. Trimming stripped 2 bases from V and 0 bases from J, with 7 bases between. CDR3 protein: CASSPSGVNTEAFF. DNA of the CDR3: TGTGCCAGCTCACCATCGGGGGTGAACACTGAAGCTTTCTTT.

The chain recombines TRBV6-6 with TRBJ2-3; tentative D call: TRBD1 (6 bases). Trimming cost V 2 bases and J 4 bases, with 10 bases left between them. The CDR3 runs to 14 residues. Germline-derived CDR1 and CDR2 are MNHNY and SVGAGI (reference sequence). CDR3 in DNA: TGTGCCAGCAGTTACGGCAGGGGCTCAGATACGCAGTATTTT. This gives the protein CASSYGRGSDTQYF.

This chain joins TRBV7-9 and TRBJ1-1, with D perhaps matching TRBD1 (6 bases). Trimming stripped 6 bases from V and 6 bases from J, with 11 bases between. This CDR3 region has 12 residues. Germline V gives CDR1 SEHNR, CDR2 FQNEAQ (reference sequence). This CDR3 is CASSPQGPEAFF. The CDR3 DNA sequence: TGTGCCAGCAGTCCACAGGGTCCTGAAGCTTTCTTT.

This chain connects TRBV5-1 to TRBJ2-2; TRBD1 matches at 7 bases. With 3 bases clipped from V and 1 base from J, the junction kept 0 bases outside the gene matches. The CDR3 consists of 14 residues. Germline V gene sequence: CDR1 SGHRS, CDR2 YFSETQ. The CDR3 is CASSWDRNTGELFF. In nucleotides, the CDR3 is TGCGCCAGCAGCTGGGACAGGAACACCGGGGAGCTGTTTTTT.

In nucleotides, the CDR3 is TGCGCCAGCAGCCCGAGGAGGCAGGCTAATGAAAAACTGTTTTTT. Its protein is CASSPRRQANEKLFF. The genes are TRBV4-3 and TRBJ1-4; D is undetermined. The CDR3 runs 15 residues. V was cut by 4 bases and J by 3 bases, with 12 bases left in between. The germline CDR1 and CDR2 sequences are LGHNA and YSLEER.

This clone was detected a few times. The chain carries TRBV12-5 and TRBJ1-5; D possibly corresponds to TRBD1 (5 bases). The CDR3 loop spans 15 amino acids. V lost 5 bases, J lost 7 bases, and 18 bases lay in between. Germline V CDR1 and CDR2: LGHNT, FRNRAP. The CDR3 protein is CASGPGGRAIQPQHF. CDR3 sequence (DNA): TGTGCTAGTGGTCCCGGTGGCAGGGCAATACAGCCCCAGCATTTT.

The rearrangement uses TRBV11-2 and TRBJ2-5; tentatively, D is TRBD2 (6 bases). CDR1 SGHAT and CDR2 FQNNGV come from the germline V gene. The V end was cut by 5 bases, the J end by 0 bases, with 10 bases between. CDR3 length: 14 amino acids. The CDR3 protein is CASSPGAYQETQYF. The CDR3 DNA follows: TGTGCCAGCAGCCCGGGAGCGTACCAAGAGACCCAGTACTTC.

The genes are TRBV27 and TRBJ1-2, with 10 bases that match TRBD1. V shed 5 bases and J 1 base; nucleotides not matched to a gene: 7. The CDR3 consists of 16 residues. Looked up from germline, CDR1 is MNHEY and CDR2 is SMNVEV (reference sequence). The CDR3 region is CASSPGTGAFNYGYTF. For the CDR3, the DNA is TGTGCCAGCAGTCCCGGGACAGGGGCCTTTAACTATGGCTACACCTTC.

J is TRBJ1-2 and V is TRBV2; perhaps TRBD1 as D (6 bases). Deletions cut 6 bases from V and 8 bases from J, with 13 bases between. The CDR3 is made up of 12 amino acids. Looked up from germline, CDR1 is SNHLY and CDR2 is FYNNEI. This chain's CDR3 is CASSLGQSGYTF. The CDR3 bases are TGTGCCAGCAGCCTAGGACAGTCAGGCTACACCTTC.

This CDR3 reads CASSPFSGSYNEQFF. In nucleotides, the CDR3 is TGTGCCAGCAGCCCCTTTAGCGGGAGCTACAATGAGCAGTTCTTC. The genes are TRBV7-2 and TRBJ2-1; 9 bases line up with TRBD2. Germline V gene data show CDR1 as SGHTA and CDR2 as FQGNSA. The CDR3 extends over 15 amino acids. Germline trimming cut 5 bases from V and 3 bases from J; bases unmatched to any gene: 5.

V is TRBV7-2 and J is TRBJ1-1, with 8 bases identical to TRBD1. This CDR3 is 15 amino acids long. CDR1 and CDR2 from the germline V gene are SGHTA and FQGNSA. The junction had 5 bases not matched to a gene; V was cut back by 1 base and J by 4 bases. The CDR3, as DNA: TGTGCCAGCAGCTTAGGGGGGACAGGATCCACTGAAGCTTTCTTT. Protein sequence: CASSLGGTGSTEAFF.

The chain uses TRBV29-1 and TRBJ2-5; the match to TRBD1 covers 8 bases. CDR1 SQVTM and CDR2 ANQGSEA come from the germline V gene. The CDR3 extends over 13 amino acids. The J segment lost 5 bases and the V segment lost 6 bases, leaving 8 bases of the junction unmatched. The CDR3 is CSVRQGIGETQYF. The CDR3 bases are TGCAGCGTCAGACAGGGGATCGGGGAGACCCAGTACTTC.

This clone was counted a single time. The V call is TRBV10-3, the J call TRBJ1-5, with unresolved D. Trimming cost V 3 bases and J 2 bases, with 11 bases left between them. This CDR3 spans 15 amino acids. Germline values: CDR1 ENHRY, CDR2 SYGVKD. The DNA for the CDR3 is TGTGCCATCAGTGATTTAAGTTCGGGCAATCAGCCCCAGCATTTT. This encodes CAISDLSSGNQPQHF.

This clone was picked up one time. V and J are TRBV28 and TRBJ2-7, with 10 bases aligning to TRBD2. The germline V gene encodes CDR1 MDHEN and CDR2 SYDVKM. The junction had 11 bases not matched to a gene; V was cut back by 5 bases and J by 4 bases. CDR3 length: 16 amino acids. The CDR3 DNA sequence: TGTGCCAGCAGTCCCCGGACTAGCGGCCTTAGGTACGAGCAGTACTTC. Encoded protein: CASSPRTSGLRYEQYF.

This rearrangement joins TRBV28 to TRBJ2-5; TRBD2 agrees at 8 bases. The J call may be mistaken, given a closer DNA end match to TRBJ2-7. Looked up from germline, CDR1 is MDHEN and CDR2 is SYDVKM. This CDR3 is 15 amino acids long. CDR3 coding DNA: TGTGCCAGCAGTCTTACTAGCGGAGGCTCCTACGAGCAGTACTTC. This encodes CASSLTSGGSYEQYF.

The chain is built from TRBV5-1 and TRBJ1-2, with D unclear. V was pared by 0 bases and J by 7 bases, with 16 bases between. Germline CDR1 reads SGHRS; CDR2 reads YFSETQ. This CDR3 is built from 15 residues. CDR3 region: CASSLGSEPFRGYTF. The CDR3, as DNA: TGCGCCAGCAGCTTGGGATCAGAACCCTTTCGTGGCTACACCTTC. Supplemented by reference TRBV5-1 and TRBJ1-2, the full variable domain reads KAGVTQTPRYLIKTRGQQVTLSCSPISGHRSVSWYQQTPGQGLQFLFEYFSETQRNKGNFPGRFSGRQFSNSRSEMNVSTLELGDSALYLCASSLGSEPFRGYTFGSGTRLTVV.

J is TRBJ1-1 and V is TRBV5-1; TRBD1 is a possible D gene (5 bases). V was shortened by 7 bases and J by 0 bases, with 7 bases between the two germline ends. Per the germline V gene, CDR1 is SGHRS and CDR2 is YFSETQ. This CDR3 comprises 12 residues. CDR3 nucleotides: TGCGCCAGCCGGGGGGTGAACACTGAAGCTTTCTTT. It is translated as CASRGVNTEAFF.

The chain recombines TRBV21-1 with TRBJ2-3; TRBD1, the table's D call, lacks a check against the DNA. TRBV21-1 corresponds to a pseudogene. The CDR3 contains 15 residues. This chain's CDR3 is CASSKGTASTDTQYF. The DNA for the CDR3 is TGTGCCAGCAGCAAAGGGACAGCTAGCACAGATACGCAGTATTTT.

This chain connects TRBV27 to TRBJ1-1, with 7 bases aligning to TRBD1. After removal of 4 bases from V and 1 base from J, the junction contained 12 bases not matched to a gene. This CDR3 region has 17 residues. Germline V CDR1 and CDR2: MNHEY, SMNVEV (reference sequence). DNA for the CDR3: TGTGCCAGCAGTTCTCGACAGGGAAACCTCCCGAACACTGAAGCTTTCTTT. Translation: CASSSRQGNLPNTEAFF.

The rearrangement links TRBV2 to TRBJ2-3; 11 nucleotides agree with TRBD2. This CDR3 region has 15 residues. Unmatched junction bases numbered 3, after V lost 6 bases and J lost 1 base. Looked up from germline, CDR1 is SNHLY and CDR2 is FYNNEI. The CDR3 DNA follows: TGTGCCAGCAGGAAACTAGCGGGAGGCACAGATACGCAGTATTTT. As protein: CASRKLAGGTDTQYF.